The clone carrying this T cell receptor (beta chain) was seen once. Its target is not known. The study ran its PCR with 60 Vbeta and 13 Jbeta primers. Here immunoSEQ multiplex PCR was the method, and the copy in TCRdb shows in-frame clones only, minus some. There are tens of thousands of clones in the sample; over 55% occur only once, and about 6.3% lies in the top ten. This CDR3 has 14 amino acids. The germline V and J ends were trimmed by 0 bases and 6 bases, with 10 bases remaining between them. In germline, CDR1 is SNHLY, CDR2 FYNNEI. This record comes from a study of cytomegalovirus exposure and HLA in healthy donors. Study conclusions and caveats: Researchers reported in a later analysis that common viral pathogens appeared linked to several top clusters. Roughly even sequencing depth across donors was the assumption behind the presence/absence analyses.

The source material was PBMCs. The chain is built from TRBV2 and TRBJ2-3, with D possibly TRBD1 on 5 matching bases. The receptor was derived from a boy between 10 and 17 years old in good health and CMV-seropositive. CDR3 coding DNA: TGTGCCAGCAGTGAAGCGGGCAGGGCGGATACGCAGTATTTT. Protein product: CASSEAGRADTQYF.